One sample yielded the 15 T cell receptor beta chains listed below, sequenced in a study of cytomegalovirus exposure and HLA in healthy donors. With 60 Vbeta and 13 Jbeta primers, the PCR was carried out. The protocol was immunoSEQ multiplex PCR, while the TCRdb copy is restricted to in-frame clones and leaves out a portion. The sample lists roughly 150,000 clones, around 80% occurring once. Sequences were obtained from PBMCs. The receptors stem from a female donor in good health and CMV-seronegative.

V usage is TRBV5-5 and J usage is TRBJ2-2; a weak D match, TRBD2 (5 bases). Trimming shortened V by 2 bases and J by 6 bases, and 14 bases separated the two germline ends. CDR1 SGHKS and CDR2 YYEKEE come from the germline V gene (reference sequence). The CDR3 length is 15 residues. For the CDR3, the DNA is TGTGCCAGCAGCTTACTGATCAACGGGGCCGGGGAGCTGTTTTTT. Amino acids: CASSLLINGAGELFF.

The V call is TRBV5-1, the J call TRBJ1-6; D unresolved. Germline values: CDR1 SGHRS, CDR2 YFSETQ. The CDR3 contains 14 residues. The V end was cut by 0 bases, the J end by 5 bases, with 6 bases between. The CDR3 sequence: CASSLAVDNSPLHF. CDR3 nucleotides: TGCGCCAGCAGCTTGGCTGTAGATAATTCACCCCTCCACTTT.

J is TRBJ2-1 and V is TRBV30; TRBD1 might be the D (6 bases). Germline-derived CDR1 and CDR2 are GTSNPN and SVGIG (reference sequence). The V end lost 0 bases, the J end lost 7 bases, and 19 bases lay between the germline ends. The CDR3 is 16 amino acids. The CDR3 nucleotides read TGTGCCTGGAGTGTACAGGGCAGGTTAATTTTGAATGAGCAGTTCTTC. This codes for CAWSVQGRLILNEQFF.

This chain connects TRBV28 to TRBJ2-1; the D gene is possibly TRBD2 (5 bases). In germline, CDR1 is MDHEN, CDR2 SYDVKM. Trimming shortened V by 3 bases and J by 0 bases, and 9 bases separated the two germline ends. The CDR3 runs 15 residues. CDR3 in amino acids: CASSLYRGSYNEQFF. For the CDR3, the DNA is TGTGCCAGCAGTTTGTACCGGGGCTCCTACAATGAGCAGTTCTTC.

V gene TRBV29-1 combines with J gene TRBJ1-1; TRBD1 agrees at 7 bases. CDR3 length: 14 residues. With 5 bases clipped from V and 1 base from J, the junction kept 7 bases outside the gene matches. Germline CDR1 and CDR2: SQVTM and ANQGSEA. In DNA form, the CDR3 reads TGCAGCGTTTACAGGGGCGGGGCGAACACTGAAGCTTTCTTT. This gives the protein CSVYRGGANTEAFF. Full variable domain (rest looked up from reference TRBV29-1 and TRBJ1-1): SAVISQKPSRDICQRGTSLTIQCQVDSQVTMMFWYRQQPGQSLTLIATANQGSEATYESGFVIDKFPISRPNLTFSTLTVSNMSPEDSSIYLCSVYRGGANTEAFFGQGTRLTVV.

This sequence joins TRBV4-3 and TRBJ1-1; D ambiguous. The germline V gene has CDR1 LGHNA and CDR2 YSLEER. The length of the CDR3 is 14 residues. The V and J ends lost 0 bases and 5 bases respectively, with 10 bases between them. CDR3: CASSQDRSGTEAFF. The CDR3 DNA reads TGCGCCAGCAGCCAAGATCGAAGCGGTACTGAAGCTTTCTTT.

This CDR3 reads CASSFGTGNNQPQHF. The CDR3 DNA is TGTGCCAGCAGCTTCGGGACAGGGAACAATCAGCCCCAGCATTTT. This chain uses TRBV5-6 with TRBJ1-5; 9 bases are shared with TRBD1. The CDR3 contains 15 residues. The ends lost 2 bases at V and 3 bases at J; junction bases unmatched: 3. From germline, CDR1 is SGHDT and CDR2 YYEEEE.

DNA of the CDR3: TGTGCCAGTAGTCAACAGGGAACTGGGGCCAACGTCCTGACTTTC. Translated, it gives CASSQQGTGANVLTF. The rearrangement joins TRBV19 to TRBJ2-6, with D possibly matching TRBD1 (6 bases). Germline CDR1 is LNHDA and CDR2 is SQIVND (reference sequence). Trimming shortened V by 5 bases and J by 2 bases, and 10 bases separated the two germline ends. The CDR3 contains 15 residues.

The rearrangement joins TRBV7-2 to TRBJ1-1; TRBD1 agrees at 7 bases. The CDR3 extends over 14 amino acids. Germline assignment: CDR1 SGHTA and CDR2 FQGNSA. Trimming took 4 bases from V and 4 from J; bases not matched to a gene: 6. In DNA form, the CDR3 reads TGTGCCAGCAGCTGGCCGCAGGGGGTCACTGAAGCTTTCTTT. Translation gives CASSWPQGVTEAFF.

The genes are TRBV6-9 and TRBJ1-5; D might be TRBD1 (5 bases). From germline, CDR1 is MNHGY and CDR2 SVAAGI. The CDR3 has 14 residues. The V end was cut by 6 bases, the J end by 8 bases, with 17 bases between. The CDR3 DNA sequence: TGTGCCAGCAGACCGGGGACGGGGAGGGAGCCCCAGCATTTT. Its translation is CASRPGTGREPQHF.

The CDR3 DNA is TGTGCCAGTAAGAGATCTCCCGGGGGAGATACGCAGTATTTT. It translates to CASKRSPGGDTQYF. The chain couples TRBV19 to TRBJ2-3; maybe TRBD2 (6 bases). CDR3 length equals 14 residues. With 7 bases removed from V and 5 bases from J, the gap between germline ends came to 16 bases. Looked up from germline, CDR1 is LNHDA and CDR2 is SQIVND (reference sequence).

The sample holds one count of this clone. The chain couples TRBV28 to TRBJ1-5, with D possibly TRBD1 on 6 matching bases. Germline V gene sequence: CDR1 MDHEN, CDR2 SYDVKM. The CDR3 consists of 14 residues. The V end lost 11 bases, the J end lost 7 bases, and 21 bases lay between the germline ends. The CDR3 here is CAGRHREGHQPQHF. The CDR3 nucleotides are TGTGCCGGACGTCACAGGGAAGGTCACCAGCCCCAGCATTTT.

V usage is TRBV19 and J usage is TRBJ2-4; perhaps TRBD2 as D (6 bases). Germline values: CDR1 LNHDA, CDR2 SQIVND (reference sequence). The CDR3 has 18 residues. The V gene lost 3 bases and the J gene lost 0 bases, with 18 bases spanning the gap. CDR3 nucleotides: TGTGCCAGTAGTATTGCTGGCGGAGGGGACCTAGCCAAAAACATTCAGTACTTC. As protein: CASSIAGGGDLAKNIQYF.

This chain uses TRBV6-5 with TRBJ2-5, with D possibly TRBD1 on 5 matching bases. The tail of the sequence fits TRBJ2-7 better, so the J call may be wrong. CDR1 is MNHEY and CDR2 is SVGAGI in the germline V gene. This CDR3 has 14 amino acids. In DNA form, the CDR3 reads TGTGCCAGCAGTTACTCCGACAGCACCTACGAGCAGTACTTC. Protein sequence: CASSYSDSTYEQYF.

This chain joins TRBV6-1 and TRBJ1-5; no reliable D call. Germline lookup yields CDR1 MNHNS and CDR2 SASEGT. V lost 2 bases and J 0 bases, leaving 8 bases between the germline ends. The CDR3 has 15 amino acids. The CDR3 region is CASSELVHSNQPQHF. The CDR3, as DNA: TGTGCCAGCAGTGAATTAGTCCATAGCAATCAGCCCCAGCATTTT.